The 6 T cell receptor beta chains given below trace back to one sample, sequenced in a study of CD8+CD57+ T cells in acquired aplastic anemia. Researchers used genomic DNA as the template to profile TCR beta VDJ and CDR3. TCRdb itself ran the reads through MiXCR, one entry per CDR3 protein. This table has hundreds of thousands of distinct CDR3 sequences, roughly half appearing once. Sequenced sample: sorted CD4+, CD8+, or CD8+CD57+ T cells (not recorded which) from PBMCs. Source of these receptors: a human donor with severe aplastic anemia or a healthy control (not recorded which).

The J gene is TRBJ1-2, the V gene TRBV9; TRBD1 matches 9 bases. The CDR3 consists of 15 residues. The germline V gene has CDR1 SGDLS and CDR2 YYNGEE. The V gene end was trimmed by 4 bases and the J gene end by 7 bases; junction bases not matched to a gene: 11. CDR3 sequence (DNA): TGTGCCAGCAGCCCACTAGCGGGACAGGGTATTGGCTACACCTTC. Translated: CASSPLAGQGIGYTF.

The chain links TRBV5-1 to TRBJ1-6, with D unclear. CDR1 is SGHRS, CDR2 YFSETQ, per germline. Deletions cut 1 base from V and 7 bases from J, with 18 bases between. This CDR3 is built from 17 residues. The CDR3 coding sequence is TGCGCCAGCAGCTTGAGAGGTTCGGGGAACGGGAATTCACCCCTCCACTTT. This sequence encodes CASSLRGSGNGNSPLHF. Using reference TRBV5-1 and TRBJ1-6 for the parts outside the CDR3, the full variable domain is KAGVTQTPRYLIKTRGQQVTLSCSPISGHRSVSWYQQTPGQGLQFLFEYFSETQRNKGNFPGRFSGRQFSNSRSEMNVSTLELGDSALYLCASSLRGSGNGNSPLHFGNGTRLTVT.

This sequence joins TRBV10-1 and TRBJ2-7, with D unclear. This CDR3 contains 13 residues. Germline CDR1 and CDR2: WNHNN and SYGVQD (reference sequence). Trimming left V 5 bases short and J 2 bases short, with 10 bases between. Written as DNA, the CDR3 is TGCGCCAGCAGTCCCGTGGGTGCCTACGAGCAGTACTTC. Translation gives CASSPVGAYEQYF.

Details on this clonotype: Sequence at one end of the junction differs from germline and may be a read error. This chain uses TRBV25-1 with TRBJ2-7; maybe TRBD2 (5 bases). Germline-derived CDR1 and CDR2 are MGHDK and SYGVNS. CDR3 size: 15 residues. CDR3 sequence reads: CASSDLEGSSYEQYF. In DNA form, the CDR3 reads TGCGCCAGCAGTGATTTAGAGGGTAGCAGCTACGAGCAGTACTTC.

The genes are TRBV2 and TRBJ1-6; tentatively, D is TRBD1 (6 bases). The CDR3 loop spans 15 amino acids. Trimming pared 7 bases from V and 10 bases from J, leaving 20 bases between. In germline, CDR1 is SNHLY, CDR2 FYNNEI. CDR3 DNA sequence: TGTGCCAGCACCAGAAGGGGGGCAGGCGGATCACCCCTCCACTTT. It yields the protein CASTRRGAGGSPLHF.

The chain combines TRBV7-6 with TRBJ2-7, with 10 bases that match TRBD2. V dropped 3 bases and J dropped 2; count of bases not matched to a gene: 7. CDR3 size: 16 residues. The germline V gene encodes CDR1 SGHVS and CDR2 FNYEAQ. CDR3 sequence reads: CASSFAEREGTYEQYF. As DNA, the CDR3 is TGTGCCAGCAGCTTCGCCGAGCGGGAGGGAACCTACGAGCAGTACTTC. The full variable domain, rest sourced from reference TRBV7-6 and TRBJ2-7, is GAGVSQSPRYKVTKRGQDVALRCDPISGHVSLYWYRQALGQGPEFLTYFNYEAQQDKSGLPNDRFSAERPEGSISTLTIQRTEQRDSAMYRCASSFAEREGTYEQYFGPGTRLTVT.